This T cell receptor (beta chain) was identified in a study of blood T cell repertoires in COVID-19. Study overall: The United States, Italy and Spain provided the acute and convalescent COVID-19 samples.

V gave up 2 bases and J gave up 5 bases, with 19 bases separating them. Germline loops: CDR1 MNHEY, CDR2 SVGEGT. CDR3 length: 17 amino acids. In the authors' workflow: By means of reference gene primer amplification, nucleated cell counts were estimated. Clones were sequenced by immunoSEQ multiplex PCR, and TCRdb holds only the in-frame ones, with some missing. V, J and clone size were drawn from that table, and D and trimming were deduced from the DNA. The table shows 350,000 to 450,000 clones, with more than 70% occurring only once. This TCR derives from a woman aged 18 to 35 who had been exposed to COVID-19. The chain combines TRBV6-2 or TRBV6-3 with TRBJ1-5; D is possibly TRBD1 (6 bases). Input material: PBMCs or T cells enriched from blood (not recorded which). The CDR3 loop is CASSYDLEAGVDQPQHF. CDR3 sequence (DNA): TGTGCCAGCAGTTACGACCTAGAGGCAGGGGTGGATCAGCCCCAGCATTTT.